The clone carrying this T cell receptor (beta chain) was seen many times. Its antigen is undetermined. At one end, the junction sequence differs from germline, possibly due to a read error. The record originates from a study of shared clonotypes between healthy human individuals. General study findings and limits: The study found lower generation probabilities in non-shared clonotypes than in those shared by all four donors.

This CDR3 comprises 16 residues. CDR1 is LGHNA and CDR2 is YNFKEQ in the germline V gene. Method: immunoSEQ multiplex PCR; TCRdb's copy keeps in-frame clones and lacks some. The sample carries some 360,000 clones, about 70% recorded once. The chain employs TRBV4-2 and TRBJ2-7; D might be TRBD1 (5 bases). The receptor was isolated from a man aged 25 to 45 in good health. Sample: memory CD4+ T cells sorted from blood. Indicated subset: CD45RA-negative fraction. The CDR3: CASIQPTRKQDYEQYF. For the CDR3, the DNA is TGTGCCAGCATCCAACCAACCCGGAAACAGGACTACGAGCAGTACTTC.